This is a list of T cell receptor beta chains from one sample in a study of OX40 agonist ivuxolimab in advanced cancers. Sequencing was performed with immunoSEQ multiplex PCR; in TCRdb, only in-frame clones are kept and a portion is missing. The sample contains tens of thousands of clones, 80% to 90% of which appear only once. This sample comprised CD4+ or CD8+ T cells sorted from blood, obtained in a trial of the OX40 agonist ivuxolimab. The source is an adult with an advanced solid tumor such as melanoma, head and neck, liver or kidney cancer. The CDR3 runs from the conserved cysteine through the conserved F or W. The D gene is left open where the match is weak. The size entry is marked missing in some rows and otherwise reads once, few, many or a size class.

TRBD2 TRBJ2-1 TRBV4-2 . CASSRSAGGGYNEQFF TGTGCCAGCAGCCGCTCGGCGGGAGGGGGATACAATGAGCAGTTCTTC
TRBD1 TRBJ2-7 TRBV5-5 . CASSLTGQGFYEQYF TGTGCCAGCAGCCTGACCGGACAGGGATTTTACGAGCAGTACTTC
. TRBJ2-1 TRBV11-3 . CASSGPTYNEQFF TGTGCCAGCAGCGGTCCTACATACAATGAGCAGTTCTTC
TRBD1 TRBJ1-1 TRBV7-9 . CASSPRQGASDTEAFF TGTGCCAGCAGCCCCCGACAGGGGGCGTCCGACACTGAAGCTTTCTTT
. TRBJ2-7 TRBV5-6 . CASSRPGQFSYEQYF TGTGCCAGCAGCCGACCTGGACAGTTCTCCTACGAGCAGTACTTC
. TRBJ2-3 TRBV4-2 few CASSLEGVAASTDTQYF TGTGCCAGCAGCCTAGAAGGGGTAGCGGCTAGCACAGATACGCAGTATTTT
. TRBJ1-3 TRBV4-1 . CASSPNPGYTIYF TGCGCCAGCAGCCCGAATCCCGGGTACACCATATATTTT
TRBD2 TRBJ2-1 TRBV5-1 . CASSLGTSGIGDSYNEQFF TGCGCCAGCAGCTTGGGAACTAGCGGGATTGGGGACTCCTACAATGAGCAGTTCTTC
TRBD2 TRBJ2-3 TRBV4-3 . CASSRISGGGTDTQYF TGCGCCAGCAGCCGTATTTCGGGAGGAGGCACAGATACGCAGTATTTT
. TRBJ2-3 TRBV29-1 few CSVEDRGSSTDTQYF TGCAGCGTTGAAGACAGGGGCTCTAGCACAGATACGCAGTATTTT
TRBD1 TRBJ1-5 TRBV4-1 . CASSHQTGVNQPQHF TGCGCCAGCAGCCATCAGACAGGGGTAAATCAGCCCCAGCATTTT
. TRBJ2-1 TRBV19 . CASSIPNYGEQFF TGTGCCAGTAGTATCCCAAACTATGGCGAGCAGTTCTTC
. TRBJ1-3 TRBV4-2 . CASSQDSRQIFGNTIYF TGTGCCAGCAGCCAAGATTCCCGCCAGATCTTTGGAAACACCATATATTTT
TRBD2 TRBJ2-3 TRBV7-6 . CASSPTSGLTDTQYF TGTGCCAGCAGCCCCACTAGCGGATTAACAGATACGCAGTATTTT
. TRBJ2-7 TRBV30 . CAWESGTLYEQYF TGTGCCTGGGAATCCGGGACCCTCTACGAGCAGTACTTC
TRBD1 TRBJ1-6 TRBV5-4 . CASSSTGGAGNSPLHF TGTGCCAGCAGCTCTACAGGGGGAGCGGGTAATTCACCCCTCCACTTT
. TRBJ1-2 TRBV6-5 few CASSYRTGNYGYTF TGTGCCAGCAGTTACAGGACGGGAAACTATGGCTACACCTTC
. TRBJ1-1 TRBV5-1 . CASSVGPTTEAFF TGCGCCAGCAGCGTAGGGCCTACCACTGAAGCTTTCTTT
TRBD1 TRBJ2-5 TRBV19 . CASSGTGQETQYF TGTGCCAGTAGTGGGACAGGTCAAGAGACCCAGTACTTC
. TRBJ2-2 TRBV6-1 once CASLRPPGELFF TGTGCCAGCCTCCGGCCCCCCGGGGAGCTGTTTTTT
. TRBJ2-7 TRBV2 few CASSWDQGREQYF TGTGCCAGCAGTTGGGACCAGGGGCGGGAGCAGTACTTC
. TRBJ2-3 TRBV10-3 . CAISEASRSTDTQYF TGTGCCATCAGTGAGGCTAGCAGAAGCACAGATACGCAGTATTTT
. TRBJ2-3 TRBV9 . CASSGNPNTDTQYF TGTGCCAGCAGCGGTAATCCTAACACAGATACGCAGTATTTT
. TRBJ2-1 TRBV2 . CASSQTVGEQFF TGTGCCAGCAGTCAAACCGTTGGCGAGCAGTTCTTC
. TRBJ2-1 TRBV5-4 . CASSSRDGLYNEQFF TGTGCCAGCAGCAGCCGGGACGGTCTCTACAATGAGCAGTTCTTC
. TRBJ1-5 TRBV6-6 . CASSYGGLSNQPQHF TGTGCCAGCAGTTATGGAGGACTTAGCAATCAGCCCCAGCATTTT
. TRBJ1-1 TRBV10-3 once CAISESGGGAIEAFF TGTGCCATCAGTGAGTCGGGAGGGGGTGCGATTGAAGCTTTCTTT
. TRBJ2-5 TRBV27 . CASSLRLAGETQYF TGTGCCAGCAGTTTACGCCTCGCCGGAGAGACCCAGTACTTC
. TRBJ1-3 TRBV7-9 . CASSLFREQF TGTGCCAGCAGCTTATTTCGGGAACAATTT
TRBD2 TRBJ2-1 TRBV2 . CASSVGGRNYNEQFF TGTGCCAGCAGTGTTGGCGGGAGAAACTACAATGAGCAGTTCTTC
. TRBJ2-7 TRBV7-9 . CASSFGGLYEQYF TGTGCCAGCAGCTTCGGGGGCCTCTACGAGCAGTACTTC
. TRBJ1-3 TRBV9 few CASSDRASGNTIYF TGTGCCAGCAGCGACAGGGCCTCTGGAAACACCATATATTTT
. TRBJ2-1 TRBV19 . CASSSDFHNEQFF TGTGCCAGTAGTTCGGACTTCCACAATGAGCAGTTCTTC
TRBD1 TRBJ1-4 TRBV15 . CATTSGQSYEKLFF TGTGCCACTACCTCGGGACAGTCCTATGAAAAACTGTTTTTT
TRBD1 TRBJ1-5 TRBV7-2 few CASSPPGYRGRSQPQHF TGTGCCAGCAGCCCCCCAGGTTATAGGGGGCGTTCTCAGCCCCAGCATTTT
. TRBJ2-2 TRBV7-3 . CASSAGGPGGGELFF TGTGCCAGCAGCGCCGGGGGCCCCGGGGGCGGGGAGCTGTTTTTT
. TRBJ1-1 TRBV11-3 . CASSPPRGNTEAFF TGTGCCAGCAGCCCCCCCAGGGGGAACACTGAAGCTTTCTTT
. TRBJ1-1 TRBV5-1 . CASSLEGRAGTEAFF TGCGCCAGCAGCTTGGAAGGCAGGGCCGGCACTGAAGCTTTCTTT
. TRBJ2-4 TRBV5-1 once CASSLDGGNIQYF TGCGCCAGCAGCTTGGATGGGGGGAACATTCAGTACTTC
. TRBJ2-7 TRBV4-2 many CASSREGRGSSYEQYF TGTGCCAGCAGCCGAGAGGGGCGCGGTAGCTCCTACGAGCAGTACTTC
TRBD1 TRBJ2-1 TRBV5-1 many CASSLGTGGWEQFF TGCGCCAGCAGCTTGGGAACAGGGGGGTGGGAGCAGTTCTTC
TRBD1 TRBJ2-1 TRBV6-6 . CASSTGGGNNEQFF TGTGCCAGCAGTACAGGGGGAGGTAACAATGAGCAGTTCTTC
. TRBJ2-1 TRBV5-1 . CASSLVAGTYNEQFF TGCGCCAGCAGCTTGGTGGCCGGGACCTACAATGAGCAGTTCTTC
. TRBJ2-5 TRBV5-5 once CASSPGGGSQYF TGTGCCAGCAGCCCAGGGGGAGGGTCCCAGTACTTC
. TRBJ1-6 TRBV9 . CASSPRGDYSPLHF TGTGCCAGCAGCCCGAGGGGGGACTATTCACCCCTCCACTTT
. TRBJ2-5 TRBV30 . CAWKHAGRGETQYF TGTGCCTGGAAACATGCGGGCAGGGGAGAGACCCAGTACTTC